This T cell receptor (beta chain) was sequenced during a study of blood T cell repertoires in COVID-19. The V gene's germline CDR1 is LGHDT and CDR2 YNNKEL (reference sequence). Germline trimming cut 1 base from V and 4 bases from J; bases unmatched to any gene: 3. The CDR3 has 15 amino acids. The method was immunoSEQ multiplex PCR; TCRdb's version includes in-frame clones alone and lacks a portion of them. The table lists fewer than 350,000 clones, around 90% of them singletons, with roughly 9.1% in the top ten. About this clone itself: Other DNA sequences within the sample encode an identical CDR3.

V is TRBV3-1 (or the pseudogene TRBV3-2) and J is TRBJ2-1; 8 positions agree with TRBD2. This TCR came from a man aged 18 to 35 with active or convalescent COVID-19. Sample: peripheral blood. In DNA, the CDR3 is TGTGCCAGCAGCCAAGGTCGGGGGGGGTACAATGAGCAGTTCTTC. Residues: CASSQGRGGYNEQFF.